Listed here is a single T cell receptor (beta chain). Its specificity is not known. Uncontrolled infection, other autoimmune disease, pregnancy and lactation each barred patients from inclusion. Trimming took 1 base from V and 0 from J, leaving 4 bases between them. CDR3 size: 13 residues. Germline CDR1 and CDR2: GTSNPN and SVGIG (reference sequence). The data are from a study of T cells in Graves' hyperthyroidism and ophthalmopathy. As for the study in general: The initial diagnosis was the point when peripheral blood was collected, ahead of any treatment. Study conclusions and caveats: Blood samples included most of the expanded thyroid clonotypes exceeding 0.001.

Amplified regions were TCR beta CDR3 sequences from RNA transcripts. The study used the HTBI primer set for a first-round RT-PCR of the TCR CDR3. TCRdb processed the multiplex PCR reads anew with MiXCR; each CDR3 protein has one entry. The table has about 590,000 distinct CDR3 sequences, 13% to 15% seen once. The clonotype comes from a woman between 18 and 29 years old with Graves' ophthalmopathy. Sequences were obtained from blood. The chain links TRBV30 to TRBJ1-3; D is uncertain. CDR3 DNA: TGTGCCTGGAGTGAATACTCTGGAAACACCATATATTTT. It translates to CAWSEYSGNTIYF.